This is a list of T cell receptor beta chains from one sample in a study of blood T cell repertoires in COVID-19. Generated by immunoSEQ multiplex PCR, the TCRdb table keeps only in-frame clones and is missing some. The sample lists about 250,000 clones, around 86% occurring once. Material: peripheral blood. These TCRs come from a woman aged 80 or older with COVID-19, enrolled during active disease. The CDR3 runs from the conserved cysteine through the conserved F or W. A D gene is named only where the DNA matches it firmly. Size tells how often a clone was seen (once, few, many) or the class of an expanded clone, and some rows leave it out.

TRBJ2-7,TRBV12-3/TRBV12-4,-,TRBD2,TGTGCCAGCAGCGGGGGGGCGTCCTACGAGCAGTACTTC,CASSGGASYEQYF
TRBJ2-7,TRBV6-5,-,-,TGTGCCAGCAGTTACTCGCGGGGACCCTACGAGCAGTACTTC,CASSYSRGPYEQYF
TRBJ1-1,TRBV18,few,-,TGTGCCAGCTCAACTCGGGAAAGTATTTCTACTGAAGCTTTCTTT,CASSTRESISTEAFF
TRBJ1-6,TRBV2,-,TRBD1,TGTGCCAGCGGGGGACAGTCGTTCAATTCACCCCTCCACTTT,CASGGQSFNSPLHF
TRBJ1-2,TRBV7-2,-,TRBD1,TGTGCCAGCAGCTTGGACAGGGGGCAGTTGGGCTACACCTTC,CASSLDRGQLGYTF
TRBJ1-4,TRBV27,-,-,TGTGCCAGCAGTTTATCGGGGGGGGCGATGCGGAGTGAAAAACTGTTTTTT,CASSLSGGAMRSEKLFF
TRBJ1-1,TRBV6-5,-,-,TGTGCCAGCAGCCGCGGGAGGCTGAACACTGAAGCTTTCTTT,CASSRGRLNTEAFF
TRBJ1-1,TRBV25-1,many,-,TGTGCCAGTTCCCGGGGGGGTTACACTGAAGCTTTCTTT,CASSRGGYTEAFF
TRBJ2-5,TRBV10-2,-,-,TGCGCCAGCAGTGGAACTAGCCGGGTAGAGACCCAGTACTTC,CASSGTSRVETQYF
TRBJ2-7,TRBV7-6,-,TRBD1,TGTGCCAGCAGCTTGAGACAGGGCTACGAGCAGTACTTC,CASSLRQGYEQYF
TRBJ2-3,TRBV5-4,-,TRBD2,TGTGCCAGCAGCGCCGTCCTAGCGGGATTCGGCACAGATACGCAGTATTTT,CASSAVLAGFGTDTQYF
TRBJ2-6,TRBV7-8,-,-,TGTGCCAGCAGCTTTACGACAGCTGGGGCCAACGTCCTGACTTTC,CASSFTTAGANVLTF
TRBJ1-4,TRBV6-5,-,TRBD1,TGTGCCAGCAGCAGGACAGGGGATGATGAAAAACTGTTTTTT,CASSRTGDDEKLFF
TRBJ2-2,TRBV6-2/TRBV6-3,few,-,TGTGCCAGCAGTTACACGCCTAGGAGGACTTCGAACACCGGGGAGCTGTTTTTT,CASSYTPRRTSNTGELFF
TRBJ2-3,TRBV6-2/TRBV6-3,-,TRBD2,TGTGCCAGCAGTTACTCGAGAAAGCGGGGAGAAACAGATACGCAGTATTTT,CASSYSRKRGETDTQYF
TRBJ1-1,TRBV4-3,-,-,TGCGCCAGCAGCGCACAGAACTTGAACACTGAAGCTTTCTTT,CASSAQNLNTEAFF
TRBJ2-3,TRBV7-9,-,TRBD2,TGTGCCAGCAGCCGGACTAGCGGGGGTTTACCAGATACGCAGTATTTT,CASSRTSGGLPDTQYF
TRBJ2-2,TRBV27,-,-,TGTGCCAGCAGGGCCGACAGAACTAACACCGGGGAGCTGTTTTTT,CASRADRTNTGELFF
TRBJ2-3,TRBV7-2,once,-,TGTGCCAGCAGCTCCGTGACACACGCAGATACGCAGTATTTT,CASSSVTHADTQYF
TRBJ2-4,TRBV6-6,-,TRBD1,TGTGCCAGCAGTCGAAATCCCGGGACAGGGCGAAACATTCAGTACTTC,CASSRNPGTGRNIQYF
TRBJ2-5,TRBV11-2,few,-,TGTGCCAGCAGCTTAGATCTTAGGCAGAGCGGGGAGACCCAGTACTTC,CASSLDLRQSGETQYF
TRBJ2-2,TRBV7-9,-,-,TGTGCCAGCAGCCGAGAGAACGGGGAGCTGTTTTTT,CASSRENGELFF
TRBJ2-2,TRBV28,-,-,TGTGCCAGCAGCCCGGGACACCTCACCGGGGAGCTGTTTTTT,CASSPGHLTGELFF
TRBJ1-2,TRBV18,once,TRBD1,TGTGCCAGCTCACCCAGGACAGGGGATGGCTACACCTTC,CASSPRTGDGYTF
TRBJ1-5,TRBV4-2,few,-,TGTGCCAGCAGCCAAGATTTTACGGGAAGCAATCAGCCCCAGCATTTT,CASSQDFTGSNQPQHF
TRBJ2-7,TRBV3-1/TRBV3-2,-,-,TGTGCCAGCAGCCAAAACCGGGTTACCTACGAGCAGTACTTC,CASSQNRVTYEQYF
TRBJ1-1,TRBV19,-,-,TGTGCCAGTAGTATGAGACAGTCCACTGAAGCTTTCTTT,CASSMRQSTEAFF
TRBJ2-7,TRBV10-3,-,TRBD1,TGTGCCGCGCTTGGAGACAGGGGCTCCTACGAGCAGTACTTC,CAALGDRGSYEQYF
TRBJ1-4,TRBV4-1,-,TRBD1,TGCGCCAGCAGCCACGGCGGACAGGGATCCTTTAATGAAAAACTGTTTTTT,CASSHGGQGSFNEKLFF
TRBJ1-5,TRBV6-5,-,-,TGTGCCAGCACTCCCTCGGGGGGCAATCAGCCCCAGCATTTT,CASTPSGGNQPQHF
TRBJ1-3,TRBV30,few,TRBD1,TGTGCCTGGAGAGGGACAGGGTCCGGAAACACCATATATTTT,CAWRGTGSGNTIYF
TRBJ1-5,TRBV3-1/TRBV3-2,-,-,TGTGCCAGCAGGGCAGGGATTAATCAGCCCCAGCATTTT,CASRAGINQPQHF
TRBJ2-3,TRBV6-6,-,-,TGTGCCAGCAGTGACAGGACATCTAGCACAGATACGCAGTATTTT,CASSDRTSSTDTQYF
TRBJ1-1,TRBV3-1/TRBV3-2,once,TRBD1,TGTGCCAGCAGCCAAGTTTCGGGACAGGGACTTATGAACACTGAAGCTTTCTTT,CASSQVSGQGLMNTEAFF
TRBJ2-1,TRBV30,-,-,TGTGCCTGGCAGTCCGGGACTTTCCATGAGCAGTTCTTC,CAWQSGTFHEQFF
TRBJ1-2,TRBV6-2/TRBV6-3,-,-,TGTGCCAGCAGTCACGAGTATGGCTACACCTTC,CASSHEYGYTF
TRBJ2-1,TRBV19,-,-,TGTGCCAGTAGTCGATGGGCGGGACCCCCCTACAATGAGCAGTTCTTC,CASSRWAGPPYNEQFF
TRBJ1-6,TRBV25-1,-,TRBD1,TGTGCCAGCAGTCCAGGGGGTTTCGGATCACCCCTCCACTTT,CASSPGGFGSPLHF
TRBJ2-3,TRBV4-1,-,TRBD2,TGCGCCAGCAGCGCCCTCTTAGCGGGGGGGCCCCTGGATACGCAGTATTTT,CASSALLAGGPLDTQYF
TRBJ2-1,TRBV23-1,-,-,TGCGCCAGCAGTCAATCTTCCAGGGAAGGATGCGTCTTC,CASSQSSREGCVF
TRBJ2-5,TRBV18,-,TRBD2,TGTGCCAGCTCACCCACTAGGGTAGCGGGGGACCAAGAGACCCAGTACTTC,CASSPTRVAGDQETQYF
TRBJ2-3,TRBV3-1/TRBV3-2,-,TRBD1,TGTGCCAGCAGCCTAGACAGGGTTGGGAGCACAGATACGCAGTATTTT,CASSLDRVGSTDTQYF
TRBJ2-6,TRBV19,-,-,TGTGCCAGTAGTATCAAGGGGTATTGGGCCAACGTCCTGACTTTC,CASSIKGYWANVLTF
TRBJ2-1,TRBV7-9,few,TRBD1,TGTGCCAGCAGCCGAGGGGACAGCCAAGGCGATGAGCAGTTCTTC,CASSRGDSQGDEQFF
TRBJ1-5,TRBV9,-,-,TGTGCCAGCAGCGCGACAGGTGCATTTCAGCCCCAGCATTTT,CASSATGAFQPQHF
TRBJ2-1,TRBV20-1,once,TRBD2,TGCAGTGCTAGTTTAGGACTAGCGGGCTCCGATGAGCAGTTCTTC,CSASLGLAGSDEQFF
TRBJ1-2,TRBV5-1,-,TRBD1,TGCGCCAGCAGCAGGACAGGGGGAGGTTATGGCTACACCTTC,CASSRTGGGYGYTF
TRBJ1-3,TRBV10-3,few,-,TGTGCCATCAGTGAGCTAGGCAGCCCCGGCAACACCATATATTTT,CAISELGSPGNTIYF
TRBJ1-6,TRBV9,-,-,TGTGCCAGCAGCGTAGATGAGATTTCACCCCTCCACTTT,CASSVDEISPLHF
TRBJ1-5,TRBV5-1,-,-,TGCGCCAGCAGCTTGGAGGGGGAAAGCAATCAGCCCCAGCATTTT,CASSLEGESNQPQHF
TRBJ1-4,TRBV18,-,-,TGTGCCAGCTCACCACCGTCAACACAGAATGAAAAACTGTTTTTT,CASSPPSTQNEKLFF